Below are 16 T cell receptor beta chains sequenced from a single sample in a study of CD8 T cells in ankylosing spondylitis. TCRdb independently ran MiXCR on the 5' RACE reads; one entry per CDR3 protein. Among over 150,000 distinct CDR3 sequences listed, about 20% were seen once. Sequenced material: blood, either unsorted or a sorted T cell fraction (not recorded which). All receptors derive from a male donor under 35 with ankylosing spondylitis or in good health (not recorded which).

This clonotype has ten or more counts. This chain links TRBV6-5 with TRBJ2-3; perhaps TRBD1 as D (5 bases). Germline V lookup: CDR1 MNHEY, CDR2 SVGAGI. Trimming took off 2 bases at V and 8 bases at J, with 5 bases between the two ends. The CDR3 runs 11 residues. CDR3 sequence: CASSYQGTQYF. CDR3 DNA sequence: TGTGCCAGCAGTTACCAGGGTACGCAGTATTTT.

The chain couples TRBV6-1 to TRBJ2-1; 9 bases map to TRBD1. The CDR3 spans 16 residues. Trimming took 2 bases from V and 3 from J; bases not matched to a gene: 5. CDR1 MNHNS and CDR2 SASEGT come from the germline V gene. DNA of the CDR3: TGTGCCAGCAGTGAACCCTGGGACAGGGACTACAATGAGCAGTTCTTC. Its protein is CASSEPWDRDYNEQFF.

The chain joins TRBV20-1 to TRBJ2-7, with a possible D match to TRBD2 (6 bases). CDR1 and CDR2 from the germline V gene are DFQATT and SNEGSKA (reference sequence). This CDR3 is 13 amino acids long. Between the trimmed V and J ends, which lost 6 bases and 1 base, there was a span of 13 bases. CDR3 loop: CSAIHGRSYEQYF. CDR3 DNA: TGCAGTGCAATCCACGGGAGATCCTACGAGCAGTACTTC.

In its sample, this clonotype was seen many times. The chain carries TRBV7-6 and TRBJ2-3; possible D gene TRBD2, 5 bases. Germline values: CDR1 SGHVS, CDR2 FNYEAQ. The CDR3 covers 13 residues. V lost 2 bases and J 6 bases, leaving 9 bases between the germline ends. DNA for the CDR3: TGTGCCAGCAGCTTAACTAGTAGGGATACGCAGTATTTT. This codes for CASSLTSRDTQYF.

This clonotype was recorded many times. Here the CDR3 reads CASSNIISGNTIYF. In DNA form, the CDR3 reads TGTGCCAGCAGTAACATAATCTCTGGAAACACCATATATTTT. This chain uses TRBV12-3 or TRBV12-4 with TRBJ1-3; D not certain. CDR3 length: 14 residues. V lost 5 bases to trimming and J lost 0 bases, with 8 bases between them.

The chain employs TRBV18 and TRBJ1-1; D gene unclear. This CDR3 has 14 residues. Germline V lookup: CDR1 KGHSH, CDR2 LQKENI. Trimming pared 5 bases from V and 2 bases from J, leaving 12 bases between. This CDR3 is CASSLSGSNTEAFF. The CDR3 region has the DNA TGTGCCAGCTCATTAAGCGGGTCTAACACTGAAGCTTTCTTT.

This clonotype appeared many times. The chain employs TRBV20-1 and TRBJ1-1; D is perhaps TRBD1 (6 bases). This CDR3 is built from 16 residues. Trimming shortened V by 1 base and J by 8 bases, and 23 bases separated the two germline ends. Per the germline V gene, CDR1 is DFQATT and CDR2 is SNEGSKA (reference sequence). The CDR3 loop is CSARGTGKGLYPEAFF. The DNA for the CDR3 is TGCAGTGCTAGAGGCACAGGGAAGGGACTGTACCCGGAAGCTTTCTTT.

This chain connects TRBV29-1 to TRBJ1-5, with D unclear. Germline V CDR1 and CDR2: SQVTM, ANQGSEA. Trimming took off 6 bases at V and 1 base at J, with 7 bases between the two ends. The CDR3 has 12 residues. The CDR3 loop reads CSVAGSNQPQHF. The CDR3 DNA reads TGCAGCGTCGCCGGGAGCAATCAGCCCCAGCATTTT. Filled out from reference TRBV29-1 and TRBJ1-5, the complete variable domain reads SAVISQKPSRDICQRGTSLTIQCQVDSQVTMMFWYRQQPGQSLTLIATANQGSEATYESGFVIDKFPISRPNLTFSTLTVSNMSPEDSSIYLCSVAGSNQPQHFGDGTRLSIL.

This clonotype has ten or more counts. The chain joins TRBV18 to TRBJ2-7, with 7 bases aligning to TRBD2. Trimming cost V 6 bases and J 6 bases; bases outside gene matches: 14. The CDR3 is 15 amino acids. Germline V CDR1 and CDR2: KGHSH, LQKENI. The CDR3 nucleotides read TGTGCCAGCTCCCCATCAGCGGCGGGAGTCCGCGAGCAGTACTTC. This encodes CASSPSAAGVREQYF.

This sequence joins TRBV3-1 and TRBJ2-1; 8 bases fit TRBD2. Germline loops: CDR1 LGHDT, CDR2 YNNKEL (reference sequence). Unmatched junction bases numbered 12, after V lost 4 bases and J lost 7 bases. CDR3 size: 16 residues. The CDR3 region has the DNA TGTGCCAGCAGCCCCACTAGCGGCAAACCGGCGAATGAGCAGTTCTTC. Protein product: CASSPTSGKPANEQFF.

In its sample, this clonotype was seen many times. The genes are TRBV6-5 and TRBJ2-7, with TRBD1 identical over 9 bases. CDR3 size: 17 residues. Trimming removed 0 bases from V and 6 bases from J; junction bases left unmatched: 12. Germline CDR1 MNHEY, CDR2 SVGAGI. The CDR3 loop is CASSYSMGTGSEGEQYF. The CDR3, as DNA: TGTGCCAGCAGTTACTCGATGGGGACAGGGTCTGAGGGCGAGCAGTACTTC.

This chain joins TRBV20-1 and TRBJ2-7, with TRBD2 matching over 11 bases. Germline V gene data show CDR1 as DFQATT and CDR2 as SNEGSKA (reference sequence). This CDR3 contains 13 residues. The junction had 5 bases not matched to a gene; V was cut back by 5 bases and J by 5 bases. Here the CDR3 reads CSALAGGPDEQYF. In DNA form, the CDR3 reads TGCAGTGCTTTAGCGGGAGGGCCAGACGAGCAGTACTTC.

There are many counts of this clonotype. The chain recombines TRBV24-1 with TRBJ2-3, with TRBD1 as a possible D gene (5 bases). Germline CDR1 is KGHDR and CDR2 is SFDVKD. The CDR3 totals 15 residues. V lost 3 bases and J 4 bases, leaving 13 bases between the germline ends. As DNA, the CDR3 is TGTGCCACCAGTGATCCCAGGGCGGTGGCAGATACGCAGTATTTT. Its protein is CATSDPRAVADTQYF.

The chain is built from TRBV29-1 and TRBJ2-7; possibly TRBD1 or TRBD2 for D (5 bases each). This CDR3 is built from 14 residues. Per the germline V gene, CDR1 is SQVTM and CDR2 is ANQGSEA. Trimming left V 1 base short and J 3 bases short, with 13 bases between. This CDR3 is CSVEGQGAGYEQYF. The CDR3 nucleotides read TGCAGCGTTGAAGGGCAGGGAGCCGGCTACGAGCAGTACTTC.

At least ten counts were recorded for this clonotype. The rearrangement joins TRBV25-1 to TRBJ2-3, with 7 bases lining up with TRBD2. CDR3 length equals 16 residues. Germline CDR1 MGHDK, CDR2 SYGVNS. Trimming took 4 bases from V and 3 from J; bases not matched to a gene: 10. CDR3 residues: CASSVRLADDTDTQYF. The DNA for the CDR3 is TGTGCCAGCAGTGTCCGGCTAGCGGATGATACAGATACGCAGTATTTT.

This clonotype was counted many times. The chain joins TRBV12-3 or TRBV12-4 to TRBJ2-7; D is possibly TRBD1 (6 bases). There are 11 residues in the CDR3. The V end lost 6 bases, the J end lost 6 bases, and 9 bases lay between the germline ends. DNA for the CDR3: TGTGCCAGCAGGGGGGCCCTCGAGCAGTACTTC. Its translation: CASRGALEQYF.